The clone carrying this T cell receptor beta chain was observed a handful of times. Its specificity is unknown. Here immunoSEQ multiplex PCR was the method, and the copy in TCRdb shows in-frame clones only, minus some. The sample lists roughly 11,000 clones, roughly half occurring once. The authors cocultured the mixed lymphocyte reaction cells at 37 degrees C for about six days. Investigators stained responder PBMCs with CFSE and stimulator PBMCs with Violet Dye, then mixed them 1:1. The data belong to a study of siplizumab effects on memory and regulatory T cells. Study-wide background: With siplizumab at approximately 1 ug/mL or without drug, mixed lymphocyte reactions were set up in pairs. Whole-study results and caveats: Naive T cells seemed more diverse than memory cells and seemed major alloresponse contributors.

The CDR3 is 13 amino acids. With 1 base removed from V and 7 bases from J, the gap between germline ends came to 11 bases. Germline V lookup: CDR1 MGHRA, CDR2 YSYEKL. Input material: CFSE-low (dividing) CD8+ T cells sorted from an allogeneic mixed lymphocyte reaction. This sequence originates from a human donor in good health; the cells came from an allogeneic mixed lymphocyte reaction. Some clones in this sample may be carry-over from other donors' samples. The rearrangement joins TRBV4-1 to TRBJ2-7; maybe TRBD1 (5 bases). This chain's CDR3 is CASSQVSTGEQYF. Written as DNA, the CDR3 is TGCGCCAGCAGCCAAGTTTCAACAGGAGAGCAGTACTTC.